One and the same sample provided the 31 T cell receptor beta chains below, sequenced in a study of T-cell reconstitution after alpha-beta-depleted transplantation in children. Unique molecular identifiers were used in preparing the TCRbeta library. TCRdb re-called the PCR reads with MiXCR, one entry per CDR3 protein. The sample consists of approximately 650,000 distinct CDR3 sequences, 10% to 15% of them appearing once. The sample was PBMCs, taken before TCRalphabeta/CD19-depleted stem cell transplant. The receptors come from a girl aged 2 to 10 with congenital amegakaryocytic thrombocytopenia, due to receive a stem cell transplant.

This clonotype was counted at least ten times. This chain joins TRBV5-1 and TRBJ2-3; D ambiguous. CDR1 is SGHRS and CDR2 is YFSETQ in the germline V gene. CDR3 length: 14 residues. Trimming cost V 7 bases and J 1 base, with 13 bases left between them. The DNA for the CDR3 is TGCGCCAGCTGTGTCCTATCGGGCACAGATACGCAGTATTTT. Translating gives CASCVLSGTDTQYF.

This clonotype was observed a handful of times. The V and J genes are TRBV11-1 and TRBJ2-4; TRBD1 matches 7 bases. Per the germline V gene, CDR1 is SGHAT and CDR2 is FQDESV (reference sequence). V trimming: 2 bases; J trimming: 1 base; junction bases outside the gene matches: 11. CDR3 length: 18 amino acids. The CDR3: CASSLSPGQKDAKNIQYF. CDR3 in DNA: TGTGCCAGCAGCTTATCTCCGGGACAGAAAGACGCCAAAAACATTCAGTACTTC.

The table lists this clonotype with a few counts. The chain is built from TRBV6-5 and TRBJ1-5, with D unclear. V dropped 0 bases and J dropped 7 bases, with 10 bases sitting between them. CDR1 and CDR2 (germline): MNHEY, SVGAGI. The CDR3 has 14 residues. Here the CDR3 reads CASSYSGIGQPQHF. The CDR3 region has the DNA TGTGCCAGCAGTTACTCCGGGATTGGACAGCCCCAGCATTTT.

This clonotype was observed at least ten times. The V gene is TRBV20-1, the J gene TRBJ2-7; 7 nucleotides line up with TRBD2. Germline-derived CDR1 and CDR2 are DFQATT and SNEGSKA (reference sequence). CDR3 size: 15 residues. With 4 bases clipped from V and 1 base from J, the junction kept 10 bases outside the gene matches. CDR3 sequence: CSATQSGIGSYEQYF. The CDR3 nucleotides read TGCAGTGCTACCCAAAGCGGGATTGGTTCCTACGAGCAGTACTTC.

CDR3 in amino acids: CASGKPGGNPSTDTQYF. The CDR3 DNA reads as TGTGCTAGTGGCAAGCCCGGCGGAAATCCTAGCACAGATACGCAGTATTTT. V and J are TRBV12-5 and TRBJ2-3; D is undetermined. Between the trimmed V and J ends, which lost 6 bases and 0 bases, there was a span of 19 bases. In germline, CDR1 is LGHNT, CDR2 FRNRAP. This CDR3 is 17 amino acids long.

This clonotype was counted ten times or more. J is TRBJ2-7 and V is TRBV20-1; D not resolved. The CDR3 runs 15 residues. Trimming stripped 5 bases from V and 3 bases from J, with 20 bases between. Germline CDR1 is DFQATT and CDR2 is SNEGSKA (reference sequence). The CDR3 loop reads CSALGIGPDNYEQYF. CDR3 DNA: TGCAGTGCTCTGGGGATAGGGCCTGATAACTACGAGCAGTACTTC.

In its sample, this clonotype was seen a few times. The V gene is TRBV5-5, the J gene TRBJ2-2, with 12 nucleotides matching TRBD2. V lost 2 bases and J lost 6; bases outside the gene matches: 8. The germline V gene encodes CDR1 SGHKS and CDR2 YYEKEE (reference sequence). The CDR3 extends over 17 amino acids. CDR3 in DNA: TGTGCCAGCAGCTTACGACTAGCGGGAGCTTACCCCGGGGAGCTGTTTTTT. Translating gives CASSLRLAGAYPGELFF. The full variable domain, with the rest looked up from reference TRBV5-5 and TRBJ2-2, is DAGVTQSPTHLIKTRGQQVTLRCSPISGHKSVSWYQQVLGQGPQFIFQYYEKEERGRGNFPDRFSARQFPNYSSELNVNALLLGDSALYLCASSLRLAGAYPGELFFGEGSRLTVL.

In this sample, this clonotype turned up a few times. This sequence joins TRBV25-1 and TRBJ2-3, with 7 bases matching TRBD1. Germline V gives CDR1 MGHDK, CDR2 SYGVNS. V shed 4 bases and J 8 bases; nucleotides not matched to a gene: 12. This CDR3 contains 15 residues. CDR3 sequence: CASSVWTGQTGTQYF. The DNA for the CDR3 is TGTGCCAGCAGTGTCTGGACAGGCCAAACGGGTACGCAGTATTTT.

The chain uses TRBV16 and TRBJ1-2; 9 bases are shared with TRBD1. The CDR3 is 16 amino acids. V shed 3 bases, J shed 8 bases, and the junction held 13 bases outside the gene matches. The germline CDR1 and CDR2 sequences are KGHSY and FQNENV. The CDR3 nucleotides are TGTGCCAGCAGCCACCGAGGACAGGGGCTGGCGGAGGGCTACACCTTC. Protein: CASSHRGQGLAEGYTF.

J is TRBJ1-1 and V is TRBV10-3, with D tentatively TRBD1 (5 bases). CDR1 and CDR2 from the germline V gene are ENHRY and SYGVKD. This CDR3 has 14 residues. V was shortened by 2 bases and J by 3 bases, with 10 bases between the two germline ends. CDR3 in amino acids: CAISEGPGDTEAFF. Written as DNA, the CDR3 is TGTGCCATCAGTGAGGGTCCGGGGGACACTGAAGCTTTCTTT.

This clonotype was detected many times. The V gene is TRBV4-1, the J gene TRBJ2-7, with 8 bases that match TRBD2. The junction had 6 bases not matched to a gene; V was cut back by 1 base and J by 1 base. This CDR3 is 16 amino acids long. CDR1 is MGHRA and CDR2 is YSYEKL in the germline V gene. CDR3 amino acids: CASSQVVAGNSYEQYF. CDR3 DNA: TGCGCCAGCAGCCAAGTTGTAGCGGGAAATTCCTACGAGCAGTACTTC.

This clonotype has at least ten counts. This chain uses TRBV5-1 with TRBJ2-3, with D perhaps TRBD1 (6 bases). This CDR3 region has 12 residues. V lost 1 base, J lost 14 bases, and 14 bases lay in between. Germline V gene sequence: CDR1 SGHRS, CDR2 YFSETQ. As DNA, the CDR3 is TGCGCCAGCAGCTTGTTCGGACAGCTTCCGTATTTT. Its translation is CASSLFGQLPYF.

This clonotype was detected a few times. The rearrangement joins TRBV20-1 to TRBJ2-1, with 8 bases matching TRBD2. With 8 bases clipped from V and 2 bases from J, the junction kept 17 bases outside the gene matches. The germline V gene has CDR1 DFQATT and CDR2 SNEGSKA (reference sequence). CDR3 length: 17 amino acids. The CDR3 loop is CSSSRLASYLTYNEQFF. CDR3 DNA: TGCAGTTCGTCTCGACTAGCGTCTTACTTAACCTACAATGAGCAGTTCTTC.

This clonotype was seen repeatedly, ten times or more. The rearrangement joins TRBV20-1 to TRBJ2-7; TRBD2 agrees at 11 bases. V lost 5 bases, J lost 3 bases, and 6 bases stayed unmatched. The length of the CDR3 is 14 residues. Germline-derived CDR1 and CDR2 are DFQATT and SNEGSKA (reference sequence). CDR3 region: CSAGTSGYSYEQYF. DNA for the CDR3: TGCAGTGCTGGGACTAGCGGCTACAGCTACGAGCAGTACTTC.

The sample holds a few counts of this clonotype. V usage is TRBV5-1 and J usage is TRBJ2-1; D may be TRBD2 (5 bases). The CDR3 has 14 residues. Germline CDR1 and CDR2: SGHRS and YFSETQ. V lost 7 bases and J 8 bases, leaving 19 bases between the germline ends. Written as DNA, the CDR3 is TGCGCCAGCCGAGCCGTGGGCGGGTGGGATGAGCAGTTCTTC. Translated: CASRAVGGWDEQFF.

This clonotype was observed many times. The J gene is TRBJ2-1, the V gene TRBV20-1; 10 bases map to TRBD2. After removal of 3 bases from V and 9 bases from J, the junction contained 8 bases not matched to a gene. Germline assignment: CDR1 DFQATT and CDR2 SNEGSKA (reference sequence). This CDR3 spans 14 amino acids. CDR3 sequence (DNA): TGCAGTGCTAGTGGGGCTAGCGGGAGCGGTGAGCAGTTCTTC. The encoded protein is CSASGASGSGEQFF.

The rearrangement uses TRBV3-1 and TRBJ2-1; D is uncertain. Germline lookup yields CDR1 LGHDT and CDR2 YNNKEL (reference sequence). Trimming removed 4 bases at V and 7 bases at J, with 20 bases between. The CDR3 runs to 16 residues. The CDR3 region is CASSRGTPIGRNEQFF. Here the CDR3 DNA reads TGTGCCAGCAGCCGAGGAACCCCCATCGGTAGAAATGAGCAGTTCTTC.

This clonotype was counted only a few times. This may be a read error: a much more frequent sequence differs by one nucleotide. The chain has TRBV29-1 and TRBJ1-1; D is ambiguous. The V and J ends lost 4 bases and 1 base respectively, with 4 bases between them. The CDR3 spans 11 residues. In germline, CDR1 is SQVTM, CDR2 ANQGSEA. CDR3 sequence reads: CSVVPNTEAFF. The CDR3 DNA is TGCAGCGTTGTCCCGAACACTGAAGCTTTCTTT.

This clonotype appeared many times. This chain connects TRBV20-1 to TRBJ2-6; D is uncertain. V lost 1 base, J lost 0 bases, and 7 bases lay in between. The CDR3 runs 15 residues. CDR1 and CDR2 (germline): DFQATT, SNEGSKA (reference sequence). The DNA for the CDR3 is TGCAGTGCTAGAGGGGCAAACTCTGGGGCCAACGTCCTGACTTTC. It specifies CSARGANSGANVLTF.

In DNA, the CDR3 is TGTGCCAGCCAAAGGGTCCGGGGCGGTACAACCTACAATGAGCAGTTCTTC. Translating it yields CASQRVRGGTTYNEQFF. The chain combines TRBV28 with TRBJ2-1; the D call may be TRBD1 or TRBD2 (5 bases each). V was trimmed by 8 bases and J by 2 bases, leaving 22 bases between them. Germline CDR1 is MDHEN and CDR2 is SYDVKM. The CDR3 consists of 17 residues.

This clonotype was counted at least ten times. This chain connects TRBV5-1 to TRBJ1-5; no definite D call. The CDR3 has 14 residues. The V gene's germline CDR1 is SGHRS and CDR2 YFSETQ. Trimming stripped 0 bases from V and 3 bases from J, with 7 bases between. CDR3 DNA: TGCGCCAGCAGCTTGGGTGACCACAATCAGCCCCAGCATTTT. Translation: CASSLGDHNQPQHF.

This clonotype was counted between two and nine times. The rearrangement joins TRBV30 to TRBJ2-7, with no clear D. Between the trimmed V and J ends, which lost 2 bases and 2 bases, there was a span of 22 bases. This CDR3 is 17 amino acids long. Germline V gene lookup returns CDR1 GTSNPN and CDR2 SVGIG (reference sequence). In DNA form, the CDR3 reads TGTGCCTGGAGTATCGGGCAACCCTACTTAAGCGCCTACGAGCAGTACTTC. This gives the protein CAWSIGQPYLSAYEQYF.

The rearrangement uses TRBV20-1 and TRBJ2-5, with 7 bases fitting TRBD2. The CDR3 consists of 13 residues. Per germline, CDR1 DFQATT and CDR2 SNEGSKA (reference sequence). Trimming cost V 4 bases and J 1 base; bases outside gene matches: 3. In DNA form, the CDR3 reads TGCAGTGCTACACTAGCGACCCAAGAGACCCAGTACTTC. It is translated as CSATLATQETQYF.

In this sample, this clonotype turned up a few times. A read error may produce the germline difference seen at one junction end. This chain uses TRBV7-9 with TRBJ1-1, with D uncertain. The germline V gene encodes CDR1 SEHNR and CDR2 FQNEAQ (reference sequence). The CDR3 runs 11 residues. The CDR3 protein is CASRANAEAFF. CDR3 coding DNA: TGTGCCAGCAGGGCGAACGCTGAAGCTTTCTTT.

This clonotype was recorded at least ten times. This chain joins TRBV7-2 and TRBJ2-7; 7 bases line up with TRBD1. Germline V gene lookup returns CDR1 SGHTA and CDR2 FQGNSA. The CDR3 length is 14 residues. V shed 4 bases and J 0 bases; nucleotides not matched to a gene: 3. The CDR3 sequence: CASSSTGYSYEQYF. CDR3 sequence (DNA): TGTGCCAGCAGCTCGACAGGGTACTCCTACGAGCAGTACTTC.

This clonotype has ten or more counts. V is TRBV5-1 and J is TRBJ1-2, with TRBD1 matching 10 bases. This CDR3 contains 14 residues. The V and J ends lost 0 bases and 7 bases, in that order; junction bases with no gene match: 3. Looked up from germline, CDR1 is SGHRS and CDR2 is YFSETQ. The CDR3 protein is CASSLAWTGGGYTF. In nucleotides, the CDR3 is TGCGCCAGCAGCTTGGCCTGGACAGGGGGTGGCTACACCTTC.

This clonotype was seen more than once but under ten times. The rearrangement uses TRBV5-1 and TRBJ2-2, with no clear D. Trimming took off 5 bases at V and 5 bases at J, with 16 bases between the two ends. The CDR3 loop spans 15 amino acids. Germline V lookup: CDR1 SGHRS, CDR2 YFSETQ. This CDR3 reads CASSSGFYSTGELFF. In DNA, the CDR3 is TGCGCCAGCAGTTCCGGGTTTTACTCTACCGGGGAGCTGTTTTTT.

The rearrangement links TRBV5-1 to TRBJ2-4; D gene unclear. The CDR3 runs to 16 residues. Trimming removed 2 bases at V and 1 base at J, with 13 bases between. Germline values: CDR1 SGHRS, CDR2 YFSETQ. The CDR3 spells CASSLVPSAAKNIQYF. The DNA for the CDR3 is TGCGCCAGCAGCTTAGTCCCCTCGGCGGCCAAAAACATTCAGTACTTC.

This clonotype appeared many times. Here the CDR3 reads CASSLQGGDTQYF. Written as DNA, the CDR3 is TGTGCCAGCAGTTTACAAGGGGGAGATACGCAGTATTTT. The rearrangement uses TRBV12-3 or TRBV12-4 and TRBJ2-3; tentative D call: TRBD1 (6 bases). CDR3 length: 13 residues. The V and J ends lost 2 bases and 5 bases respectively, with 8 bases between them.

Ten or more counts support this clonotype. This chain uses TRBV20-1 with TRBJ2-1; 13 nucleotides align to TRBD2. This CDR3 comprises 17 residues. Per the germline V gene, CDR1 is DFQATT and CDR2 is SNEGSKA (reference sequence). After removal of 6 bases from V and 3 bases from J, the junction contained 11 bases not matched to a gene. CDR3 loop: CSATTSGRSMGYNEQFF. For the CDR3, the DNA is TGCAGTGCCACGACTAGCGGGAGGAGCATGGGCTACAATGAGCAGTTCTTC.

This clonotype occurred a few times. This chain links TRBV18 with TRBJ2-1; D is uncertain. Germline lookup yields CDR1 KGHSH and CDR2 LQKENI. This CDR3 region has 13 residues. The V gene lost 0 bases and the J gene lost 6 bases, with 6 bases spanning the gap. The CDR3 DNA sequence: TGTGCCAGCTCACCACCCCCTATCAATGAGCAGTTCTTC. Its translation: CASSPPPINEQFF. Full variable domain (outside the CDR3, taken from reference TRBV18 and TRBJ2-1): NAGVMQNPRHLVRRRGQEARLRCSPMKGHSHVYWYRQLPEEGLKFMVYLQKENIIDESGMPKERFSAEFPKEGPSILRIQQVVRGDSAAYFCASSPPPINEQFFGPGTRLTVL.